This entry lists 22 T cell receptor beta chains sequenced from one sample in a study of blood T cell repertoires in COVID-19. Produced via immunoSEQ multiplex PCR; TCRdb's table is partial and in-frame only. In the table there are a few hundred thousand clones, about 89% of which are singletons. Sequenced input: peripheral blood. These receptors all stem from a woman aged 45-65 years who had recovered from COVID-19.

The CDR3 here is CASNRLSTGEQPQHF. CDR3 DNA sequence: TGTGCCAGCAACCGTCTCTCCACAGGTGAGCAGCCCCAGCATTTT. The V gene is TRBV2, the J gene TRBJ1-5, with D perhaps matching TRBD1 (5 bases). The CDR3 is made up of 15 amino acids. The germline V and J ends were trimmed by 7 bases and 7 bases, with 20 bases remaining between them. Germline V lookup: CDR1 SNHLY, CDR2 FYNNEI.

V usage is TRBV3-1 (or the pseudogene TRBV3-2) and J usage is TRBJ2-5; 7 bases fit TRBD2. CDR1 and CDR2 (germline): LGHDT, YNNKEL (reference sequence). The CDR3 runs to 15 residues. V was clipped by 1 base and J by 4 bases; unmatched bases: 6. CDR3 coding DNA: TGTGCCAGCAGCCAAGTCGGCGGGGGAACAGAGACCCAGTACTTC. Protein sequence: CASSQVGGGTETQYF.

This chain links TRBV27 with TRBJ2-5; 7 bases line up with TRBD1. Germline V gene lookup returns CDR1 MNHEY and CDR2 SMNVEV (reference sequence). The CDR3 loop spans 13 amino acids. V lost 8 bases to trimming and J lost 1 base; unmatched junction nucleotides: 4. This chain's CDR3 is CASGHRGQETQYF. The CDR3 DNA follows: TGTGCCAGCGGACACAGGGGCCAAGAGACCCAGTACTTC.

The rearrangement links TRBV28 to TRBJ1-3, with D maybe TRBD1 (6 bases). This CDR3 has 16 amino acids. In germline, CDR1 is MDHEN, CDR2 SYDVKM. Trimming left V 6 bases short and J 0 bases short, with 15 bases between. CDR3 DNA sequence: TGTGCCAGCAGGGGGGCGTTGGGGGTCTCTGGAAACACCATATATTTT. Translated: CASRGALGVSGNTIYF.

This clone was detected a few times. V gene TRBV29-1 combines with J gene TRBJ2-1; 11 bases line up with TRBD1. Looked up from germline, CDR1 is SQVTM and CDR2 is ANQGSEA. The CDR3 spans 13 residues. The ends lost 6 bases at V and 6 bases at J; junction bases unmatched: 4. CDR3 residues: CSVGQGASNEQFF. In nucleotides, the CDR3 is TGCAGCGTAGGACAGGGGGCTAGCAATGAGCAGTTCTTC.

The chain carries TRBV27 and TRBJ2-7; the D gene is possibly TRBD1 (7 bases). The CDR3 spans 16 residues. The germline CDR1 and CDR2 sequences are MNHEY and SMNVEV (reference sequence). V was trimmed by 6 bases and J by 4 bases, leaving 22 bases between them. The chain's CDR3 is CASRRLGSGGRYEQYF. The CDR3 DNA sequence: TGTGCCAGCAGGAGGCTCGGTTCAGGGGGGAGATACGAGCAGTACTTC.

The genes are TRBV11-2 and TRBJ1-6, with 8 nucleotides matching TRBD1. The CDR3 spans 14 residues. The germline CDR1 and CDR2 sequences are SGHAT and FQNNGV. With V trimmed by 5 bases and J by 6 bases, 3 bases remained unmatched. Here the CDR3 DNA reads TGTGCCAGCAGCAAGGACAGGGTTAATTCACCCCTCCACTTT. It encodes CASSKDRVNSPLHF. Together with reference TRBV11-2 and TRBJ1-6, the CDR3 gives the full variable domain: EAGVAQSPRYKIIEKRQSVAFWCNPISGHATLYWYQQILGQGPKLLIQFQNNGVVDDSQLPKDRFSAERLKGVDSTLKIQPAKLEDSAVYLCASSKDRVNSPLHFGNGTRLTVT.

The chain carries TRBV6-1 and TRBJ1-2; no clear D. Trimming took 0 bases from V and 5 from J, leaving 7 bases between them. Germline values: CDR1 MNHNS, CDR2 SASEGT. The CDR3 totals 13 residues. CDR3 nucleotides: TGTGCCAGCAGTGAAGCCCGGGGTTATGGCTACACCTTC. It translates to CASSEARGYGYTF.

This chain links TRBV3-1 (or the pseudogene TRBV3-2) with TRBJ2-3; no reliable D call. The CDR3 consists of 15 residues. Looked up from germline, CDR1 is LGHDT and CDR2 is YNNKEL (reference sequence). Between the trimmed V and J ends, which lost 2 bases and 4 bases, there was a span of 13 bases. The CDR3 DNA reads TGTGCCAGCAGCCAAACCTCACAGATGTCAGATACGCAGTATTTT. Translating gives CASSQTSQMSDTQYF.

The V and J genes are TRBV7-9 and TRBJ1-1; no firm D call. Per germline, CDR1 SEHNR and CDR2 FQNEAQ (reference sequence). The V end lost 3 bases, the J end lost 7 bases, and 9 bases lay between the germline ends. The CDR3 length is 12 residues. The CDR3 protein is CASSFTSFEAFF. For the CDR3, the DNA is TGTGCCAGCAGCTTTACTAGCTTTGAAGCTTTCTTT.

The table lists this clone with a count of one. The V and J genes are TRBV7-8 and TRBJ2-7, with D perhaps matching TRBD2 (6 bases). The germline CDR1 and CDR2 sequences are SGHVS and FQNEAQ. The CDR3 extends over 16 amino acids. V was cut by 3 bases and J by 0 bases, with 15 bases left in between. As DNA, the CDR3 is TGTGCCAGCAGCTTGCGTGTTGGGCGGGGCTCCTACGAGCAGTACTTC. This gives the protein CASSLRVGRGSYEQYF.

This chain uses TRBV3-1 (or the pseudogene TRBV3-2) with TRBJ1-1; D unresolved. CDR3 length: 16 residues. V was pared by 0 bases and J by 2 bases, with 13 bases between. Looked up from germline, CDR1 is LGHDT and CDR2 is YNNKEL (reference sequence). CDR3 DNA: TGTGCCAGCAGCCAAGAGGAAGGGAGTAGAAACACTGAAGCTTTCTTT. As protein: CASSQEEGSRNTEAFF.

This chain uses TRBV19 with TRBJ1-2, with D maybe TRBD1 (6 bases). Germline V lookup: CDR1 LNHDA, CDR2 SQIVND (reference sequence). V was cut by 5 bases and J by 9 bases, with 13 bases left in between. The CDR3 consists of 12 residues. CDR3 loop: CASSPQGSRYTF. In DNA, the CDR3 is TGTGCCAGTAGTCCCCAGGGGTCCCGCTACACCTTC.

As DNA, the CDR3 is TGTGCCTGGAGCGTACCCCTAGGGGGGGCGGAAGGCTACACCTTC. Translated, it gives CAWSVPLGGAEGYTF. The rearrangement joins TRBV30 to TRBJ1-2, with a possible D match to TRBD1 (6 bases). Germline V gene sequence: CDR1 GTSNPN, CDR2 SVGIG (reference sequence). The CDR3 runs 15 residues. V was trimmed by 3 bases and J by 8 bases, leaving 22 bases between them.

The chain employs TRBV5-1 and TRBJ1-5, with 8 positions matching TRBD1. The J segment lost 6 bases and the V segment lost 4 bases, leaving 6 bases of the junction unmatched. The CDR3 spans 14 residues. From germline, CDR1 is SGHRS and CDR2 YFSETQ. The CDR3 is CASSTGTGAQPQHF. As DNA, the CDR3 is TGCGCCAGCAGCACCGGGACAGGAGCTCAGCCCCAGCATTTT.

The chain joins TRBV7-2 to TRBJ2-5; D ambiguous. The CDR3 is 15 amino acids. Trimming shortened V by 7 bases and J by 2 bases, and 17 bases separated the two germline ends. Germline CDR1 SGHTA, CDR2 FQGNSA. The CDR3 protein is CASTRPDKPQETQYF. CDR3 DNA sequence: TGTGCCAGCACCCGACCCGACAAACCACAAGAGACCCAGTACTTC. Using reference TRBV7-2 and TRBJ2-5 for the parts outside the CDR3, the full variable domain is GAGVSQSPSNKVTEKGKDVELRCDPISGHTALYWYRQSLGQGLEFLIYFQGNSAPDKSGLPSDRFSAERTGGSVSTLTIQRTQQEDSAVYLCASTRPDKPQETQYFGPGTRLLVL.

The V call is TRBV4-2, the J call TRBJ2-3; TRBD2 is a possible D gene (6 bases). The CDR3 has 15 amino acids. Germline CDR1 LGHNA, CDR2 YNFKEQ. Deletions cut 4 bases from V and 1 base from J, with 12 bases between. CDR3 in DNA: TGTGCCAGCAGCCCAAGCGGAGGGCGCACAGATACGCAGTATTTT. It translates to CASSPSGGRTDTQYF.

The rearrangement joins TRBV6-1 to TRBJ2-2, with D unclear. CDR3 size: 12 residues. In germline, CDR1 is MNHNS, CDR2 SASEGT. V gave up 2 bases and J gave up 7 bases, with 5 bases separating them. Written as DNA, the CDR3 is TGTGCCAGCAGTGAAACAGTCGGGGAGCTGTTTTTT. Its translation: CASSETVGELFF.

For the CDR3, the DNA is TGCAGTGCTAGTCAGGGGGCGAGGGGCTACACCTTC. This codes for CSASQGARGYTF. The rearrangement joins TRBV20-1 to TRBJ1-2, with 8 bases that match TRBD1. The CDR3 runs to 12 residues. V shed 3 bases and J 8 bases; nucleotides not matched to a gene: 5. Per the germline V gene, CDR1 is DFQATT and CDR2 is SNEGSKA (reference sequence).

The V call is TRBV5-4, the J call TRBJ1-2; 11 bases are shared with TRBD1. With 4 bases clipped from V and 7 bases from J, the junction kept 3 bases outside the gene matches. This CDR3 contains 13 residues. Germline loops: CDR1 SGHNT, CDR2 YYREEE (reference sequence). The CDR3 sequence: CASSEGTGGGYTF. The DNA for the CDR3 is TGTGCCAGCAGCGAAGGGACAGGGGGTGGCTACACCTTC.

Written as DNA, the CDR3 is TGTGCCAGTAGTATCGGCGGGAGTGGTGAGCAGTTCTTC. Amino acid sequence: CASSIGGSGEQFF. This chain uses TRBV19 with TRBJ2-1; the match to TRBD2 covers 7 bases. V lost 3 bases, J lost 9 bases, and 5 bases stayed unmatched. Looked up from germline, CDR1 is LNHDA and CDR2 is SQIVND (reference sequence). CDR3 length: 13 residues.

The J gene is TRBJ1-1, the V gene TRBV29-1, with unresolved D. Germline V gives CDR1 SQVTM, CDR2 ANQGSEA. V lost 7 bases and J lost 1, with 10 bases in between. This CDR3 is built from 12 residues. Here the CDR3 DNA reads TGCAGCGCCTTGGCAGAGAACACTGAAGCTTTCTTT. Translated, it gives CSALAENTEAFF.